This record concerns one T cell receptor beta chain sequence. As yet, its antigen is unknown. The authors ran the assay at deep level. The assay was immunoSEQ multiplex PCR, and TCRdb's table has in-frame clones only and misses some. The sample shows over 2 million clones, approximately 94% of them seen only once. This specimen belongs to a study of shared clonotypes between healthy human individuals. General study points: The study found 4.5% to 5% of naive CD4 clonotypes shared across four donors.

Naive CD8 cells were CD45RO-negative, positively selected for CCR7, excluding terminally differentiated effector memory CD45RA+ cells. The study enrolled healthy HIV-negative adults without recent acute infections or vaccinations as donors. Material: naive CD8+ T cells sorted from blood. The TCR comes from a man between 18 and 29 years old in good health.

CDR3 sequence (DNA): TGTGCCAGCAGCCCATCAGGACTAGTCGAGACCCAGTACTTC. This encodes CASSPSGLVETQYF. The chain carries TRBV7-3 and TRBJ2-5; 7 bases line up with TRBD2. The V and J ends lost 5 bases and 5 bases, in that order; junction bases with no gene match: 8. The germline gives CDR1 SGHTA, CDR2 FQGTGA. The CDR3 covers 14 residues.